This T cell receptor (beta chain) was recovered during a study of shared clonotypes between healthy human individuals (TCRdb year 2020). Describing the broader study: A couple of women and a few men aged 18 to 49 years were included in the cohort. For each donor, CD4 naive and CD4 memory were each given three plates, CD8 naive was given two plates, and CD8 memory was given one plate. Blood TCR repertoires of about five healthy adults were deeply sequenced to estimate repertoire size and the extent of clonotype sharing between individuals. To increase sequencing depth and limit assay-specific biases, different laboratories used diverse techniques to prepare libraries and sequence TCR repertoires. Between about 0.94 and 8.9 billion PBMCs per donor were obtained by leukapheresis.

Using the deep immunoSEQ assay, multiplex PCR amplified TCR CDR3 regions from genomic DNA. Genomic DNA extracted from each cell subset was distributed evenly over all wells of several immunoSEQ 96-well plates, and each plate served as one replicate. For sorted subsets, 200 to 250 ng genomic DNA, equal to tens of thousands of T cell genomes, was loaded into each replicate PCR. The purified libraries were quantified using a Qubit 3.0 fluorometer, sized with a Bioanalyzer 2100, and then quantified again using the KAPA Library Quantification kit. Every immunoSEQ 96-well plate was sequenced on a dedicated single-read 150-cycle Illumina NextSeq 550 flow cell. On the study's bioinformatics: Because only junctional sequences without quality scores were contained in the immunoSEQ output, filtering matching that applied to full-length reads could not be performed. To assign V/J genes and CDR3, sequences were annotated using PyIR, a Python wrapper for IgBLAST v1.9, with IMGT germline references. Reads were removed for weak V/J assignments (E-value above 1e-6), missing CDR3, stop codons, out-of-frame junctions, or ambiguous translated residues. V3J clonotypes were defined by identical inferred V gene, J gene, and CDR3 amino acid sequence. To compute the percentage overlap between repertoires, the number of shared unique clonotypes was divided by the size of the smaller repertoire. Three approaches were used to assess repertoire richness: RTK rarefaction, the Chao1 estimator, and Recon v2.1 estimates of unobserved clonotypes. OLGA was used to compute generation probabilities for all TCRbeta clonotypes that the gDNA method yielded from a handful of donors. Imported from immuneACCESS, the table was reduced by TCRdb to in-frame sequences with V and J called. These copies leave out some clones; in studies compared against another copy, an unresolved V gene accounts for under half, and the cause of the remainder is not known. That table furnishes V, J and clone size, whereas the DNA furnished D and trimming. Counted in this sample were a few million clones; more than 90% of them appeared once. The ten most abundant clones make up over 0.12% of the sample.

Overall study results and their limits: About 4.5% of naive CD4, roughly 3.5% of naive CD8, around 2.3% of memory CD4, and about 0.4% of memory CD8 clonotypes were shared across a few donors. Sampling was restricted to blood, and TCR repertoires in tissues likely differ from the TCR repertoires found in blood. The small number of donors limited the genetic and exposure-history diversity represented. Rarefaction of sorted-subset datasets indicated incomplete sequencing despite the large sequencing depth. Naive subsets generally had larger estimated clonotype richness than memory subsets. Higher generation probabilities were observed for clonotypes shared by all four sorted-subset donors than for non-shared clonotypes. Pairwise subsampling indicated that sequencing depth was expected to affect the degree of clonotype sharing among donors.

The donors were healthy, HIV-negative adults who had no recently reported acute infections or vaccinations. Every donor was a Caucasian adult living in Nashville, Tennessee, USA. CD4+ T cells were enriched by magnetic negative selection, after which naive cells were positively selected on CD45RA and the negative fraction was taken as the memory subset. Blood was obtained by leukapheresis, after which PBMCs were separated by Ficoll-Histopaque density gradient centrifugation and cryopreserved in liquid nitrogen vapor phase. Analytical flow cytometry was used to check the purity and quantity of every magnetically sorted T cell population. From each sorted fraction, genomic DNA was isolated and quantified by UV absorbance on a Nanodrop 2000c. On this clone: No cognate antigen has been identified for it. Base-call qualities are not available, and no considerably larger clone is one nucleotide away.

A distance of 10 bases separates the germline ends of V and J, which lose 4 bases and 7 bases respectively. Sequences LNHDA (CDR1) and SQIVND (CDR2) are obtained from the germline V gene (reference sequence). The CDR3 measures 12 amino acids from cysteine to phenylalanine. The entry retains the CDR3 DNA only, 36 bases that are in frame from base 1. Sequenced material: naive CD4+ T cells sorted from blood. Interpreted using the paper, the cell subset or site label stands for: CD45RA+ positively selected. This sequence originates from a man younger than 30 in good health. Rearrangement joined TRBV19 to TRBJ2-5; a tentative D call is TRBD2 (5 bases match). The nucleotide sequence reads TGTGCCAGTAGTACGGGCGAGGGGACCCAGTACTTC. Its translation is CASSTGEGTQYF.